The 2 T cell receptor beta chains reported below all come from one sample, sequenced in a study of blood T cell repertoires in COVID-19. Measured with immunoSEQ multiplex PCR; TCRdb has only the in-frame clones, and not every one. The table includes roughly 220,000 clones, roughly 88% detected once. Sequencing was performed on PBMCs or T cells enriched from blood (not recorded which). These TCRs come from a woman aged 45-60 years with acute COVID-19.

This clone is a singleton in its sample. This rearrangement joins TRBV28 to TRBJ2-7; a possible D gene is TRBD2 (5 bases). CDR3 length: 12 residues. Trimming pared 6 bases from V and 4 bases from J, leaving 10 bases between. Germline-derived CDR1 and CDR2 are MDHEN and SYDVKM. CDR3 nucleotide sequence: TGTGCCAGCAGAGAGGGCAGGTACGAGCAGTACTTC. Protein: CASREGRYEQYF.

The V gene is TRBV19, the J gene TRBJ2-1, with 11 bases fitting TRBD2. This CDR3 has 13 amino acids. Germline V lookup: CDR1 LNHDA, CDR2 SQIVND (reference sequence). V lost 11 bases to trimming and J lost 6 bases; unmatched junction nucleotides: 6. In DNA, the CDR3 is TGTGCCGCAGGTAGCGGGAGGGCCAATGAGCAGTTCTTC. This sequence encodes CAAGSGRANEQFF.